The clone carrying this T cell receptor beta chain has a single count. Trimming took 0 bases from V and 4 from J, leaving 7 bases between them. Per the germline V gene, CDR1 is LNHDA and CDR2 is SQIVND (reference sequence). There are 13 residues in the CDR3. In the PCR, 60 Vbeta and 13 Jbeta primers were used. Profiled with immunoSEQ multiplex PCR; TCRdb holds only in-frame clones, not every one. The sample holds about 150,000 clones, around 75% seen once. The data belong to a study of cytomegalovirus exposure and HLA in healthy donors. The chain is built from TRBV19 and TRBJ2-7; D possibly corresponds to TRBD2 (6 bases). The sample was PBMCs. This sequence originates from a human donor in good health. CDR3 sequence: CASSIDLAYEQYF. CDR3 in DNA: TGTGCCAGTAGTATAGACCTAGCGTACGAGCAGTACTTC.